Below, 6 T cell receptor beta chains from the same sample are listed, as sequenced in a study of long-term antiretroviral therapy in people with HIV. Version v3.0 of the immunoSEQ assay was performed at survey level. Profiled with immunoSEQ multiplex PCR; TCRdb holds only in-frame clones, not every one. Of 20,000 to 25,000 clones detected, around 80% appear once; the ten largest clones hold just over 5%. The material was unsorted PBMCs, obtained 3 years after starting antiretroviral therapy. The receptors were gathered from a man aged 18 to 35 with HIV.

DNA for the CDR3: TGTGCCAGCAGTCCTCCAGGGAACTATGGCTACACCTTC. Translating it yields CASSPPGNYGYTF. The chain is built from TRBV6-5 and TRBJ1-2; D might be TRBD1 (5 bases). The V end lost 5 bases, the J end lost 2 bases, and 9 bases lay between the germline ends. Germline V lookup: CDR1 MNHEY, CDR2 SVGAGI. The CDR3 runs 13 residues.

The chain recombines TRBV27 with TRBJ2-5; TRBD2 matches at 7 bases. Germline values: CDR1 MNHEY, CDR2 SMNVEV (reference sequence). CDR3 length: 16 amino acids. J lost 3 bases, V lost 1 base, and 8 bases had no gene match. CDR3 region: CASSLFPAGEKETQYF. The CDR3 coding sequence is TGTGCCAGCAGTTTATTCCCGGCGGGGGAGAAAGAGACCCAGTACTTC.

CDR3 nucleotide sequence: TGTGCCAGTAGTGGGTACAGGTTCTCTGGAAACACCATATATTTT. Residues: CASSGYRFSGNTIYF. The genes are TRBV19 and TRBJ1-3, with TRBD1 as a possible D gene (5 bases). The ends were cut back, 5 bases at V and 0 bases at J, with 11 bases in the middle. The CDR3 has 15 residues. Germline V gene lookup returns CDR1 LNHDA and CDR2 SQIVND (reference sequence).

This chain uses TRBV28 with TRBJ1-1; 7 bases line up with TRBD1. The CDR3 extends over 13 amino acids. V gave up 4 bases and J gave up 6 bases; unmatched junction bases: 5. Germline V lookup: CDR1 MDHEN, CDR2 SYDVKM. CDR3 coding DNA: TGTGCCAGCAGTTCGCAGGGGGTCGCTGAAGCTTTCTTT. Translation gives CASSSQGVAEAFF.

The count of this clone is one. As DNA, the CDR3 is TGTGCCAGCAGTGAGCGGAGGTCGACAGATACGCAGTATTTT. It codes for CASSERRSTDTQYF. The rearrangement joins TRBV2 to TRBJ2-3; D might be TRBD2 (5 bases). Germline CDR1 reads SNHLY; CDR2 reads FYNNEI. The CDR3 is made up of 14 amino acids. The V end was cut by 3 bases, the J end by 3 bases, with 10 bases between.

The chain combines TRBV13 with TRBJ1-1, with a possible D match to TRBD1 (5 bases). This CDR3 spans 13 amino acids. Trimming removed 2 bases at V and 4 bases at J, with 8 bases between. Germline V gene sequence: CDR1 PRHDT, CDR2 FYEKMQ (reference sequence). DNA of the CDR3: TGTGCCAGCAGCTTATTGGGGGGCACTGAAGCTTTCTTT. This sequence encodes CASSLLGGTEAFF. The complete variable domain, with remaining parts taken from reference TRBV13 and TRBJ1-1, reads AAGVIQSPRHLIKEKRETATLKCYPIPRHDTVYWYQQGPGQDPQFLISFYEKMQSDKGSIPDRFSAQQFSDYHSELNMSSLELGDSALYFCASSLLGGTEAFFGQGTRLTVV.